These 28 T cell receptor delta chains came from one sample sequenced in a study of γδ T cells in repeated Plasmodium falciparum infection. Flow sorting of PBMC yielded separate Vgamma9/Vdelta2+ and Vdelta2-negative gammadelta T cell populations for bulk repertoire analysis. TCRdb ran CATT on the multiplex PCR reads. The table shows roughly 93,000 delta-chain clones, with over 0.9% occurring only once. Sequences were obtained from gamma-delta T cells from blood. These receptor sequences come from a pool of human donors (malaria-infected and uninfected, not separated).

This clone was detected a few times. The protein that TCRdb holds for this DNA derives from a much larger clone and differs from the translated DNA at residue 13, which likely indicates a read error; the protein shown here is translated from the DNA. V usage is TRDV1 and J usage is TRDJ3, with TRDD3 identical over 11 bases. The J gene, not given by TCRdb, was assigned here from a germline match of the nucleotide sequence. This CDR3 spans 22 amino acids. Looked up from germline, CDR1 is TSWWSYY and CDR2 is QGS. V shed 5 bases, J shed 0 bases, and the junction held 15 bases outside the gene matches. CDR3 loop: CALGRTWGIRVSGSWDTRQMFF. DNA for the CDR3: TGTGCTCTTGGGCGAACGTGGGGGATACGCGTTTCGGGCTCCTGGGACACCCGACAGATGTTTTTC.

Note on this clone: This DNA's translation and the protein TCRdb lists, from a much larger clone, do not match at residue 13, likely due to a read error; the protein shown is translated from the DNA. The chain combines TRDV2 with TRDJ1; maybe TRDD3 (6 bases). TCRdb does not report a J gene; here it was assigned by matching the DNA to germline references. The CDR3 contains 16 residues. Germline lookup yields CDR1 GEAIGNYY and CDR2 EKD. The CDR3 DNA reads TGTGCCTGTGACCCCCTCGGCGGGGGGGGGGACGATAGACTCATCTTT. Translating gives CACDPLGGGGDDRLIF.

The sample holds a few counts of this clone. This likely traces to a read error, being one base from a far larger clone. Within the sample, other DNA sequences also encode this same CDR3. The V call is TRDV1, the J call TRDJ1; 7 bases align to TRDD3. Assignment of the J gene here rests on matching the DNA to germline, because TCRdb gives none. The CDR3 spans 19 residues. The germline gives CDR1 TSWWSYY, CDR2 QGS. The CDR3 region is CALGELVSSVLGYTDKLIF. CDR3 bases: TGTGCTCTTGGAGAACTAGTCTCCTCTGTACTGGGGTACACCGATAAACTCATCTTT.

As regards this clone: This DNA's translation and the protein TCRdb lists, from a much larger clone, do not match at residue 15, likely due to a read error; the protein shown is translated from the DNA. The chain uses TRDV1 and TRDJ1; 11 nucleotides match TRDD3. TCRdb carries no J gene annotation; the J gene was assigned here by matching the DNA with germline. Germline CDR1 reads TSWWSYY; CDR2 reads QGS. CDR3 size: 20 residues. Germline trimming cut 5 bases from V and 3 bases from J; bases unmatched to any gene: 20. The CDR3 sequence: CALGPIYWGISHPYSDKLIF. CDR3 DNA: TGTGCTCTTGGGCCGATTTACTGGGGGATATCCCACCCGTACTCCGATAAACTCATCTTT.

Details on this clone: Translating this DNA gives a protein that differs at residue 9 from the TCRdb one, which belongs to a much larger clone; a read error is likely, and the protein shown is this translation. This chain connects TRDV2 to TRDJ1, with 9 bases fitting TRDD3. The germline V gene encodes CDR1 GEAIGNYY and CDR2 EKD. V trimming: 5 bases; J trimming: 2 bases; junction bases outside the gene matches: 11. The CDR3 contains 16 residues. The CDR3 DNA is TGTGCCTGTGGCCCGGGGATACGCTTGGTTACCGATAAACTCATCTTT. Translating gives CACGPGIRLVTDKLIF.

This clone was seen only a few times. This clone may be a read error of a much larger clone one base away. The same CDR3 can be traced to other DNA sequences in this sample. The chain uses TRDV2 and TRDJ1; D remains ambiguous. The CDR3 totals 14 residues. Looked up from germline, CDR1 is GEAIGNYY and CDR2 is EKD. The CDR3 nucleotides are TGCGCCTGTGACCCCCTCCATAACACCGATAAACTCATCTTT. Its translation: CACDPLHNTDKLIF.

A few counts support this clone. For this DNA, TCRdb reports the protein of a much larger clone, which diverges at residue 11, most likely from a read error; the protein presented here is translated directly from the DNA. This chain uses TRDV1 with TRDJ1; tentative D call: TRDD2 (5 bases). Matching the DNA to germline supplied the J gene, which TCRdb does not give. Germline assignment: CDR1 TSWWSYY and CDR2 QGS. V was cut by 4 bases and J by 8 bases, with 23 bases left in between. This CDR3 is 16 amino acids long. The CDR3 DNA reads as TGTGCTCTTGGGGCGCTCCCTACGCATAATGACATAAAACTCATCTTT. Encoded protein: CALGALPTHNDIKLIF.

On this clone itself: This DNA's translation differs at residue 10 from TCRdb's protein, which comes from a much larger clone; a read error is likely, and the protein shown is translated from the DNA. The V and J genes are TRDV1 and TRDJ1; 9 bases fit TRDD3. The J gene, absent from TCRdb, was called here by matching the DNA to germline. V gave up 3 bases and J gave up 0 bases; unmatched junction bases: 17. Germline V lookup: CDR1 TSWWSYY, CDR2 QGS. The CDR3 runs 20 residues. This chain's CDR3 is CALGDQFPARGIHYTDKLIF. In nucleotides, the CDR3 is TGTGCTCTTGGGGACCAGTTTCCTGCGCGGGGGATACATTACACCGATAAACTCATCTTT.

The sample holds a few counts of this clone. The CDR3 loop is CALGDLDVGPFGSRGTPLQALTAQLFF. CDR3 DNA: TGTGCTCTTGGGGATTTGGATGTAGGTCCTTTCGGGTCCCGGGGGACGCCGCTCCAAGCTTTGACAGCACAACTCTTCTTT. The J gene is TRDJ2, the V gene TRDV1; perhaps TRDD3 as D (6 bases). The J gene, missing from TCRdb, was assigned here through DNA to germline matching. Trimming left V 3 bases short and J 0 bases short, with 44 bases between. The CDR3 loop spans 27 amino acids. Germline CDR1 TSWWSYY, CDR2 QGS.

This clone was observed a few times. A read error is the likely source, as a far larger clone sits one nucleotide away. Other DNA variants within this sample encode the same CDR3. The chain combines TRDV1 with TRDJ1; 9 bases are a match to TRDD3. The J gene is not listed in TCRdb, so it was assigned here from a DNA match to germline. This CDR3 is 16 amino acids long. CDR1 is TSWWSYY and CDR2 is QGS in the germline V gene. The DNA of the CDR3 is TGCGCTCTTGGGACCTATGGACTGGGGGAAATGTCTGGACTCATCTTT. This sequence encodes CALGTYGLGEMSGLIF.

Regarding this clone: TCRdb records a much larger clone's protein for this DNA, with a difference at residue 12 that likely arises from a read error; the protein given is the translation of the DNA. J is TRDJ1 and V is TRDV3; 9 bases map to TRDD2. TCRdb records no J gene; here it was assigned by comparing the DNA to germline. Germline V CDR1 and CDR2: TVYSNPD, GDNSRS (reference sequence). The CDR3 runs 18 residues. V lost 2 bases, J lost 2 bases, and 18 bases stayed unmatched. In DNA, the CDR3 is TGTGCCTTTGACCTTCCTACGGGAGGATTGACAAGGACCGATAAACTCATCTTT. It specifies CAFDLPTGGLTRTDKLIF.

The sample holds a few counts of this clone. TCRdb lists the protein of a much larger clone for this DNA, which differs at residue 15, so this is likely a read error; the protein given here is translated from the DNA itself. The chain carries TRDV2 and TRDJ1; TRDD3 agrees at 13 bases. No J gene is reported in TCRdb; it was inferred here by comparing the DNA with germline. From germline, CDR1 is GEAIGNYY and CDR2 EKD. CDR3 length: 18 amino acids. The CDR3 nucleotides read TGTGCCTGTGACCCCCTAACTGGGGGATACGCGGAGACCGATGAACTCATCTTT. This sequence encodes CACDPLTGGYAETDELIF.

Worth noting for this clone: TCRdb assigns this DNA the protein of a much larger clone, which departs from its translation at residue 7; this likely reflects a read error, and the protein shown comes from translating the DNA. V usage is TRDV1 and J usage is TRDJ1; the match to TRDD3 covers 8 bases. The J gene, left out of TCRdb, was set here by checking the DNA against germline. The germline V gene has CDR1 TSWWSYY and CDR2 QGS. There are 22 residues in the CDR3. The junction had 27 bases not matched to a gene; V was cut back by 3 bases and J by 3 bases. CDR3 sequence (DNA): TGTGCTCTTGGGGAGCCCGATACAGCTCGGATACTGGGGGTCCTCCTGCCCGATAAACTCATCTTT. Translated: CALGEPDTARILGVLLPDKLIF.

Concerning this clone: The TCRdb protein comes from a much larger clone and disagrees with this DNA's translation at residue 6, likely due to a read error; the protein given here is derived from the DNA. The CDR3 sequence is CALGDSPSSWETDKLIF. Written as DNA, the CDR3 is TGTGCTCTTGGAGATTCCCCGTCCTCCTGGGAAACCGATAAACTCATCTTT. The V and J genes are TRDV1 and TRDJ1, with a tentative D call TRDD3 (5 bases). As TCRdb names no J gene, one was assigned here on the basis of a DNA match to germline. The CDR3 length is 17 residues. V gave up 6 bases and J gave up 2 bases, with 22 bases separating them. The germline V gene has CDR1 TSWWSYY and CDR2 QGS.

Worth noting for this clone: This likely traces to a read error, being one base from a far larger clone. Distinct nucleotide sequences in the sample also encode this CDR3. CDR3 protein: CALGAPSYPLPLQREYMGKLIF. CDR3 nucleotide sequence: TGTGCTCTTGGGGCACCTTCGTATCCATTACCGCTCCAGAGGGAATATATGGGCAAACTCATCTTT. The chain couples TRDV1 to TRDJ1, with D perhaps TRDD2 (5 bases). TCRdb carries no J gene annotation; the J gene was assigned here by matching the DNA with germline. The CDR3 runs to 22 residues. Germline V CDR1 and CDR2: TSWWSYY, QGS. Trimming removed 4 bases at V and 8 bases at J, with 41 bases between.

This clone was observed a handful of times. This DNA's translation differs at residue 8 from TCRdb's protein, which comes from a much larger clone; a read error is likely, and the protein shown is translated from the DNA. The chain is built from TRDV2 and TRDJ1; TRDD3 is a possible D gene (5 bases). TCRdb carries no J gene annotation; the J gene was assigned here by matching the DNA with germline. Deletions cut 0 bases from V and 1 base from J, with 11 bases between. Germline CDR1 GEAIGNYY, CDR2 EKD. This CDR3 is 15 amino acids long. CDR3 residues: CACDTVGASTDKLIF. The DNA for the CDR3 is TGTGCCTGTGACACCGTTGGGGCGAGCACCGATAAACTCATCTTT.

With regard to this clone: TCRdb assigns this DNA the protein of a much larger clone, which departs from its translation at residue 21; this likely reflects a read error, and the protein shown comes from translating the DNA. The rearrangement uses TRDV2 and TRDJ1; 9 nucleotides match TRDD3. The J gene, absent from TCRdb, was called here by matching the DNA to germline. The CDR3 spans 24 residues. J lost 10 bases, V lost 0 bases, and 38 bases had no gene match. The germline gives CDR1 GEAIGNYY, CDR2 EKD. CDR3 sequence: CACDTLAPSPTAGGSYTDGHRLIF. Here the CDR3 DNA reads TGTGCCTGTGACACCCTGGCCCCCTCTCCTACGGCTGGGGGATCGTACACCGATGGTCATAGACTCATCTTT.

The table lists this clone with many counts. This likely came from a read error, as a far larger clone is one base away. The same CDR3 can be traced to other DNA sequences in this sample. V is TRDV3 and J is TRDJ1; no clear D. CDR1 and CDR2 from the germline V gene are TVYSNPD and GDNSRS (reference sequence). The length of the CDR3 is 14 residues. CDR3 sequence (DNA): TGTGCATCACTGCACGCTTTGGACACCGATAAACTCATCTTC. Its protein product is CASLHALDTDKLIF. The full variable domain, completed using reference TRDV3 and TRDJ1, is CDKVTQSSPDQTVASGSEVVLLCTYDTVYSNPDLFWYRIRPDYSFQFVFYGDNSRSEGADFTQGRFSVKHILTQKAFHLVISPVRTEDSATYYCASLHALDTDKLIFGKGTRVTVEP.

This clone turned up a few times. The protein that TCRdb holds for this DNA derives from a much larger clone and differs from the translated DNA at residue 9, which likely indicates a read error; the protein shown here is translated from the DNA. The CDR3 region has the DNA TGTGCTCTATTCCTATTGAACACCGGTAAACTCATCTTT. Protein: CALFLLNTGKLIF. The rearrangement links TRDV1 to TRDJ1; a weak D match, TRDD2 (6 bases). The CDR3 runs 13 residues. Germline CDR1 reads TSWWSYY; CDR2 reads QGS.

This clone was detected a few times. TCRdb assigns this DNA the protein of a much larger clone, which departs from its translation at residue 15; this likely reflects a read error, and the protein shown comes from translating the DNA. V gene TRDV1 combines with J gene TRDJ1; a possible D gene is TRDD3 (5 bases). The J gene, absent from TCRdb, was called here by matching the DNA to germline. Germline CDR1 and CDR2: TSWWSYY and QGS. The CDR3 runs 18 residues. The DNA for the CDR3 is TGTGCTCTTGGGGAATGCTTCTGGGAGCGAAGCTACACCGATAGACTCATCTTT. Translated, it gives CALGECFWERSYTDRLIF.

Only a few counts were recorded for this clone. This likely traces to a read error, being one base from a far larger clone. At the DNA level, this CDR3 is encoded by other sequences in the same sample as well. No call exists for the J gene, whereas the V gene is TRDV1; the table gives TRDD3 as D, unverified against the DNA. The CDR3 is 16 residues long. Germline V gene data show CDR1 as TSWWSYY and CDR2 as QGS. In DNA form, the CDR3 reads TGTGCTCTTGGCCCCCTGGGGGTTGAGCACACCGATAAACTCATCTTC. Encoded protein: CALGPLGVEHTDKLIF.

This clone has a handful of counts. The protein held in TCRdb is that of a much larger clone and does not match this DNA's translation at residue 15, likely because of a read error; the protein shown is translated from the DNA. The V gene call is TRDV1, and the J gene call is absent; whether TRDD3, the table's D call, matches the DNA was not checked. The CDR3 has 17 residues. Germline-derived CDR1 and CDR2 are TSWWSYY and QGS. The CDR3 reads CALRARAGGLYTDKPIF. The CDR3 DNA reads TGTGCTCTGAGGGCTAGGGCTGGGGGCCTGTACACCGATAAACCCATCTTT.

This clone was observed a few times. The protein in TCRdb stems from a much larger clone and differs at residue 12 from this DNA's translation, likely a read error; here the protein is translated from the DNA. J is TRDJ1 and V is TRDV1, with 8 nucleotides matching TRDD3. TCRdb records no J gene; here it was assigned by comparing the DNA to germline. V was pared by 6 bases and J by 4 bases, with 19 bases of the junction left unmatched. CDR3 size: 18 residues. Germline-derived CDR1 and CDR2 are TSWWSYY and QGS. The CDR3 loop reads CALGIHDHGGDMNDKLIF. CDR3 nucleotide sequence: TGTGCTCTTGGTATTCACGACCATGGGGGGGATATGAACGATAAACTCATCTTT.

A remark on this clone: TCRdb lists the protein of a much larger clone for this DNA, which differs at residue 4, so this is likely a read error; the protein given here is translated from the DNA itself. The CDR3 is CACGPLGEKRNTDKLIF. The CDR3 nucleotides read TGTGCCTGTGGGCCGCTGGGGGAGAAGAGAAACACCGATAAACTCATCTTT. V and J are TRDV2 and TRDJ1; 8 bases match TRDD3. TCRdb records no J gene; here it was assigned by comparing the DNA to germline. The CDR3 sequence is 17 residues long. With 5 bases clipped from V and 0 bases from J, the junction kept 13 bases outside the gene matches. Per the germline V gene, CDR1 is GEAIGNYY and CDR2 is EKD.

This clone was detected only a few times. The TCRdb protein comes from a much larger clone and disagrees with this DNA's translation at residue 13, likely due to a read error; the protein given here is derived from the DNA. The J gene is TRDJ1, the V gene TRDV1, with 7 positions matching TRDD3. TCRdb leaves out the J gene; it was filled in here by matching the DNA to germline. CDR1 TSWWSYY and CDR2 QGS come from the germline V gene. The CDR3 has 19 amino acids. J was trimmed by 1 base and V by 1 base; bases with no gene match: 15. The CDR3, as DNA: TGTGCTCTTGGGGAACCCTCCGGGGGATCCCCTCCACGCACCGATAAACTCATCTTT. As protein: CALGEPSGGSPPRTDKLIF.

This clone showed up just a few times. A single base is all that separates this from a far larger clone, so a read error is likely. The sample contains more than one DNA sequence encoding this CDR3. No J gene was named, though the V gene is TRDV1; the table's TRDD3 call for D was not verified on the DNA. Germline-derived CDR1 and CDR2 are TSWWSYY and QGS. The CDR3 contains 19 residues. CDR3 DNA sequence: TGTGCTCTTGGGGAATCTACGCAGTACTGGGGAGTGTACACCGATAAACTCATCTTC. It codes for CALGESTQYWGVYTDKLIF.

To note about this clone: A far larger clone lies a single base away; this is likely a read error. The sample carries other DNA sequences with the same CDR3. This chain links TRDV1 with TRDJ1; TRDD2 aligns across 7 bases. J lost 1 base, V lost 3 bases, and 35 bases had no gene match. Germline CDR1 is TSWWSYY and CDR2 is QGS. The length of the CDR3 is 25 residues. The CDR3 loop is CALGDLRPIPTRMGRAYNSTDKLIF. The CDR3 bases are TGTGCTCTTGGGGACTTAAGGCCCATTCCTACGAGAATGGGGAGGGCTTACAACTCCACCGATAAACTCATCTTT.

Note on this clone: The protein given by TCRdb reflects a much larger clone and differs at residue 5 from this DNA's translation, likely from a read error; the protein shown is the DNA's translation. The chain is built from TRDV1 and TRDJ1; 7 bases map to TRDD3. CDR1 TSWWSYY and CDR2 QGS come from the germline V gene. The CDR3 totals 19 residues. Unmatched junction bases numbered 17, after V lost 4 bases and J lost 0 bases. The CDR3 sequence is CALGGRKGWGLPYTDKLIF. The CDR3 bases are TGTGCTCTTGGGGGACGTAAGGGCTGGGGGTTACCGTACACCGATAAACTCATCTTT.